There are many counts of the clone carrying this T cell receptor beta chain. Its antigen is undetermined. As for time point: newly diagnosed GD, antithyroid drugs for less than 3 months. The TCR library was prepared using RNA isolated from PBMCs. These data come from a study of regulatory T cells in long-lasting Graves disease. For the study at large: Graves' patients, diagnosed recently, had received antithyroid drugs under 3 months.

Germline V gives CDR1 SGHNT, CDR2 YENEEA. CDR3 size: 13 residues. Losses at the gene ends were 4 bases for V and 7 bases for J; bases not matched to a gene: 3. HTBI primers from iRepertoire and Arm-PCR of CDR3 regions yielded the TCR beta libraries. TCRdb analysed the multiplex PCR reads with MiXCR anew, one entry per CDR3 protein. The profile shows hundreds of thousands of distinct CDR3 sequences, 15% to 20% of them singletons. Overall study results and limits: Persistent cases favored TRBV28, TRBJ1-2 and TRBJ2-5. Persistent patients shared thousands of public clonotypes among themselves. Newly diagnosed patients shared fewer, at more than 750.

The chain recombines TRBV11-3 with TRBJ1-5, with TRBD1 identical over 8 bases. The source of this sequence is a female donor with Graves disease. Specimen: peripheral blood mononuclear cells (PBMCs), collected at new diagnosis, from a patient treated with antithyroid drugs. CDR3 region: CASSSDRGQPQHF. CDR3 DNA sequence: TGTGCCAGCAGCTCCGACAGGGGACAGCCCCAGCATTTT.